This TCR beta chain was identified during a study of blood T cells in healthy people across ages. The CDR3 sequence is 16 residues long. In germline, CDR1 is SGDLS, CDR2 YYNGEE. Unmatched junction bases numbered 7, after V lost 1 base and J lost 2 bases. Study outcomes and limitations: Observed TCR beta diversity per million T cells went down as age went up. This fall followed a roughly linear course with age. More naive CD4+ cells and higher diversity marked long-lived donors relative to aged donors.

There are many counts of this clonotype. What it binds is unknown. Then a second PCR, running roughly 7 to 11 cycles, was carried out with a sample-barcoded 5' primer and a J-beta primer mix. TCRdb fed the 5' RACE reads into MiXCR, producing one record per CDR3 protein. The sample has some 640,000 distinct CDR3 sequences; approximately 30% are singletons. The V gene is TRBV9, the J gene TRBJ2-7; the match to TRBD1 covers 9 bases. Specimen: blood. The receptor was isolated from a woman older than 75 in good health. CDR3 sequence: CASSVSSGQGTYEQYF. CDR3 coding DNA: TGTGCCAGCAGCGTAAGTTCGGGACAGGGAACCTACGAGCAGTACTTC.